A selection of T cell receptor beta chains follows, all from one sample in a study of blood T cell repertoires in COVID-19. Produced via immunoSEQ multiplex PCR; TCRdb's table is partial and in-frame only. Of a few hundred thousand clones listed, around 87% were seen once; the top ten hold around 1.3%. The sample taken for sequencing was PBMCs or T cells enriched from blood (not recorded which). The origin of the receptors is a man younger than 40 who had recovered from COVID-19. The CDR3 runs from the conserved cysteine through the conserved F or W. Fields, in order: J gene, clone size, D gene, V gene, CDR3 DNA, CDR3 protein. The D gene is left open where the match is weak. Where a row states a size, it is once, few, many or the class of an expanded clone; other rows omit it.

TRBJ1-5	once	TRBD1	TRBV19	TGTGCCACCCGGGGACAGGGGGTCCTGTACAGCAATCAGCCCCAGCATTTT	CATRGQGVLYSNQPQHF
TRBJ1-5	.	.	TRBV2	TGTGCCGTAACGGCGGGGGGCGCGGGCAATCAGCCCCAGCATTTT	CAVTAGGAGNQPQHF
TRBJ1-4	.	.	TRBV9	TGTGCCAGCAGCGTCGACAGATATAGTGAAAAACTGTTTTTT	CASSVDRYSEKLFF
TRBJ2-5	.	TRBD2	TRBV14	TGTGCCAGCAGCAAAAAGATGTTGGGCCTAGCGGGGTACCAAGAGACCCAGTACTTC	CASSKKMLGLAGYQETQYF
TRBJ2-1	.	.	TRBV5-6	TGTGCCAGCAGCCAGCCGGGAAACAATGAGCAGTTCTTC	CASSQPGNNEQFF
TRBJ1-2	.	.	TRBV19	TGTGCCAGTAATAATTGGGAGGGCAGCTTGTATGGCTACACCTTC	CASNNWEGSLYGYTF
TRBJ1-4	.	.	TRBV4-1	TGCGCCAGCAGCCAAGGGGGCGGCGGGGGAGTTAATGAAAAACTGTTTTTT	CASSQGGGGGVNEKLFF
TRBJ2-3	.	.	TRBV19	TGTGCCAGTAGTATAGTGCGGACAGATACGCAGTATTTT	CASSIVRTDTQYF
TRBJ1-4	.	.	TRBV7-9	TGTGCCAGCAGCTACGGACAGCGTGAAAAACTGTTTTTT	CASSYGQREKLFF
TRBJ1-1	.	.	TRBV5-4	TGTGCCAGCAGCCCCTGGTTAGGGGGGGACGGCACTGAAGCTTTCTTT	CASSPWLGGDGTEAFF
TRBJ2-3	few	TRBD1	TRBV10-3	TGTGCCTCCGGACAGGGGCGAACGAACACAGATACGCAGTATTTT	CASGQGRTNTDTQYF
TRBJ1-5	.	TRBD1	TRBV19	TGTGCCAGTACCGTGACAGGGACAAGTCAGCCCCAGCATTTT	CASTVTGTSQPQHF
TRBJ2-1	.	.	TRBV2	TGTGCCAGCAGTACTGACAGAGTCTCCTACAATGAGCAGTTCTTC	CASSTDRVSYNEQFF
TRBJ1-6	few	TRBD1	TRBV4-1	TGCGCCAGCAGCCAAGACGGGGGACAGGGCAATTCACCCCTCCACTTT	CASSQDGGQGNSPLHF
TRBJ1-5	few	TRBD1	TRBV2	TGTGCCAGCAGTGCGGGACAGGGGGCTAGACAGCCCCAGCATTTT	CASSAGQGARQPQHF
TRBJ1-2	.	TRBD1	TRBV13	TGTGCCAGCAGCCCAAGACAGGGGGCGGGCTATGGCTACACCTTC	CASSPRQGAGYGYTF
TRBJ1-1	once	.	TRBV27	TGTGCCAGCAGTTTTGCCATCCGACAGGCCGGCGTGCGGACTGAAGCTTTCTTT	CASSFAIRQAGVRTEAFF
TRBJ1-2	.	.	TRBV18	TGTGCCAGCTCACCCAAGACAGGCGGGGGCTATGGCTACACCTTC	CASSPKTGGGYGYTF
TRBJ2-2	once	.	TRBV5-1	TGCGCCAGCAGCCGCCCCGGGGCGAACACCGGGGAGCTGTTTTTT	CASSRPGANTGELFF
TRBJ2-7	.	TRBD2	TRBV4-1	TGCGCCAGCAGCTACGGGACTAGCGGGGGGTTCGTCGAGCAGTACTTC	CASSYGTSGGFVEQYF
TRBJ2-2	.	TRBD1	TRBV18	TGTGCCAGCTCACCAGGTTGGCAGGGGGCGATCCCGAAGAACACCGGGGAGCTGTTTTTT	CASSPGWQGAIPKNTGELFF
TRBJ2-1	.	TRBD2	TRBV4-3	TGCGCCAGCAGCCAAGATCGGTGGGCGGGGGGCTACAATGAGCAGTTCTTC	CASSQDRWAGGYNEQFF
TRBJ1-2	few	.	TRBV3-1/TRBV3-2	TGTGCCAGCAGCGCCGGCAGGCCCTTCGAGGGCTACACCTTC	CASSAGRPFEGYTF
TRBJ1-2	.	.	TRBV18	TGTGCCAGCTCACCTCAGGGGTGGTATGGCTACACCTTC	CASSPQGWYGYTF
TRBJ2-5	.	TRBD2	TRBV7-9	TGTGCCAGCGGGGCAAAAAAGTGGTCAGGTAGCGGGAAAATGGAGACCCAGTACTTC	CASGAKKWSGSGKMETQYF
TRBJ1-2	.	TRBD1	TRBV3-1/TRBV3-2	TGTGCCAGCAGCCAGGGAACAGGGGGCAAGAACTATGGCTACACCTTC	CASSQGTGGKNYGYTF
TRBJ1-2	.	.	TRBV7-2	TGTGCCAGCAGCCCCCGCACCGGTACTAACTATGGCTACACCTTC	CASSPRTGTNYGYTF
TRBJ1-2	.	.	TRBV5-1	TGCGCCAGCAGCTTGGGGCTTCAGACAAAAGAGAACTATGGCTACACCTTC	CASSLGLQTKENYGYTF
TRBJ2-3	once	TRBD1	TRBV5-1	TGCGCCAGCAGCACGGACAGGGTTGGAGATACGCAGTATTTT	CASSTDRVGDTQYF
TRBJ1-2	.	TRBD1	TRBV9	TGTGCCAGCAGCGCCGACAGGGACGGCTACACCTTC	CASSADRDGYTF
TRBJ2-5	.	TRBD1	TRBV7-2	TGTGCCAGCAGCCCATTTCCCTCCGGGACAGGGGTAGAGACCCAGTACTTC	CASSPFPSGTGVETQYF